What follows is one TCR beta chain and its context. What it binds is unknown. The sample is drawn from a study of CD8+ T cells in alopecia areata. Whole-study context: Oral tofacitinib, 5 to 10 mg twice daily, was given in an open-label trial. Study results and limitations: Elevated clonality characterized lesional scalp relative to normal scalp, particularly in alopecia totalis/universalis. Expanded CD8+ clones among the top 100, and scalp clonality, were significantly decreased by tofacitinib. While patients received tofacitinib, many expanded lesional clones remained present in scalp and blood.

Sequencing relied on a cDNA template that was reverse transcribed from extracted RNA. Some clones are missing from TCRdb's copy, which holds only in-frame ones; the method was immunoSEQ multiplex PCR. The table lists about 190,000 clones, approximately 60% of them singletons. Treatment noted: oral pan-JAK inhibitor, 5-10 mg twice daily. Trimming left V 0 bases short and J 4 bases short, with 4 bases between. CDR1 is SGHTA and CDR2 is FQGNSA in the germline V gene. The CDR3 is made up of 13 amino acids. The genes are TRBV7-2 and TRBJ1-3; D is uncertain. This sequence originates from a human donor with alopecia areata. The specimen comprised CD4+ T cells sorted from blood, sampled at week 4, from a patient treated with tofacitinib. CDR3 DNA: TGTGCCAGCAGCTTAGCGACCGGAAACACCATATATTTT. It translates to CASSLATGNTIYF. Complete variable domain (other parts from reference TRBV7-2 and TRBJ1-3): GAGVSQSPSNKVTEKGKDVELRCDPISGHTALYWYRQSLGQGLEFLIYFQGNSAPDKSGLPSDRFSAERTGGSVSTLTIQRTQQEDSAVYLCASSLATGNTIYFGEGSWLTVV.